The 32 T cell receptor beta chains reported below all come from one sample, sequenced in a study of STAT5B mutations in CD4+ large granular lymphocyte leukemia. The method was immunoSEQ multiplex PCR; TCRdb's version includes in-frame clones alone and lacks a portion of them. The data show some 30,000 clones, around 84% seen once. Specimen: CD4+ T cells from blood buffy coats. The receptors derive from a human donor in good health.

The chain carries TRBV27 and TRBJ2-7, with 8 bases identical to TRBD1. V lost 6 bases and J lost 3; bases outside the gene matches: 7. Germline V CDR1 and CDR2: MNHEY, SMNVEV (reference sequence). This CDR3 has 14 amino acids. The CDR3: CASSVTGQGYEQYF. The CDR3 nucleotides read TGTGCCAGCAGCGTCACTGGACAGGGCTACGAGCAGTACTTC.

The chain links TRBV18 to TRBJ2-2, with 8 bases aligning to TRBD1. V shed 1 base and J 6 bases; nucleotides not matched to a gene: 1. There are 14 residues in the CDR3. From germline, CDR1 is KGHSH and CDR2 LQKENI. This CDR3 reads CASSPRRGPGELFF. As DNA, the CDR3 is TGTGCCAGCTCACCACGCAGGGGGCCCGGGGAGCTGTTTTTT.

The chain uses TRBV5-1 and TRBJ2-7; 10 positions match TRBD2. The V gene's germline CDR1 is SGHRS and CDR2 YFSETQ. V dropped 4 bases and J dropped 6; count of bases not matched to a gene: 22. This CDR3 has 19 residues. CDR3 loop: CASSIGTDSGGLRWGEQYF. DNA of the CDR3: TGCGCCAGCAGCATTGGGACAGATAGCGGGGGGCTCCGATGGGGCGAGCAGTACTTC.

The CDR3 DNA follows: TGTGCCAGCAGTACACAGGGTCTAACTAGGGTAGCGGGGGGGCCATCCTACAATGAGCAGTTCTTC. It yields the protein CASSTQGLTRVAGGPSYNEQFF. The genes are TRBV28 and TRBJ2-1, with 11 bases matching TRBD2. V lost 5 bases, J lost 1 base, and 22 bases stayed unmatched. Germline V lookup: CDR1 MDHEN, CDR2 SYDVKM. The CDR3 is made up of 22 amino acids. Drawing the rest from reference TRBV28 and TRBJ2-1, the complete variable domain is DVKVTQSSRYLVKRTGEKVFLECVQDMDHENMFWYRQDPGLGLRLIYFSYDVKMKEKGDIPEGYSVSREKKERFSLILESASTNQTSMYLCASSTQGLTRVAGGPSYNEQFFGPGTRLTVL.

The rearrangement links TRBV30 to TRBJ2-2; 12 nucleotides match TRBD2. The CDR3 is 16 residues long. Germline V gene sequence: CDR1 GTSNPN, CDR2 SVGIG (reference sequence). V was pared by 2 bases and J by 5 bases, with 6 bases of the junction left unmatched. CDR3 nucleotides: TGTGCCTGGAGTCCGGGACTAGCGGGTGGGACCGGGGAGCTGTTTTTT. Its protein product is CAWSPGLAGGTGELFF.

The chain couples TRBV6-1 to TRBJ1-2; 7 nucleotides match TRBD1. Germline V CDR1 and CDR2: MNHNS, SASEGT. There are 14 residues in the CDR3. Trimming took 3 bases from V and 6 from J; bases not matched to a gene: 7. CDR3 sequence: CASSELRQGHGYTF. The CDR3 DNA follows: TGTGCCAGCAGTGAGCTTCGACAGGGCCATGGCTACACCTTC.

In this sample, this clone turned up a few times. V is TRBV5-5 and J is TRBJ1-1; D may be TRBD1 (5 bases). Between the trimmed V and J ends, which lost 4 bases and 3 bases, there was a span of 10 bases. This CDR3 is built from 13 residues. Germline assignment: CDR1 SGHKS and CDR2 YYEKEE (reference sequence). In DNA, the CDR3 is TGTGCCAGCAGCAAGCAGGGTGACACTGAAGCTTTCTTT. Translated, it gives CASSKQGDTEAFF.

CDR3 sequence: CALQAGSYNEQFF. Here the CDR3 DNA reads TGTGCCTTGCAGGCGGGGTCCTACAATGAGCAGTTCTTC. The V gene is TRBV7-9, the J gene TRBJ2-1; a possible D gene is TRBD2 (6 bases). This CDR3 comprises 13 residues. Germline-derived CDR1 and CDR2 are SEHNR and FQNEAQ (reference sequence). V was cut by 11 bases and J by 1 base, with 12 bases left in between.

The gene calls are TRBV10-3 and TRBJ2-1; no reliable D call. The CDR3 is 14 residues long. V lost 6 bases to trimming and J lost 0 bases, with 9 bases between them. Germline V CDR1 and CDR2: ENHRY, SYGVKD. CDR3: CAIRDPSSYNEQFF. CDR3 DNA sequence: TGTGCCATCAGGGACCCGAGCTCCTACAATGAGCAGTTCTTC.

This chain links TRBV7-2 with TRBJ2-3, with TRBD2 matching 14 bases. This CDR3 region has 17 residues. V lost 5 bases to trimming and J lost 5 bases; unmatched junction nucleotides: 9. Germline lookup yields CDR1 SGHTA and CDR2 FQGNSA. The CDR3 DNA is TGTGCCAGCAGCGCGCCGGGACTAGCGGGGGTTTTAGATACGCAGTATTTT. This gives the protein CASSAPGLAGVLDTQYF. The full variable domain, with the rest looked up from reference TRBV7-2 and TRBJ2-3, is GAGVSQSPSNKVTEKGKDVELRCDPISGHTALYWYRQSLGQGLEFLIYFQGNSAPDKSGLPSDRFSAERTGGSVSTLTIQRTQQEDSAVYLCASSAPGLAGVLDTQYFGPGTRLTVL.

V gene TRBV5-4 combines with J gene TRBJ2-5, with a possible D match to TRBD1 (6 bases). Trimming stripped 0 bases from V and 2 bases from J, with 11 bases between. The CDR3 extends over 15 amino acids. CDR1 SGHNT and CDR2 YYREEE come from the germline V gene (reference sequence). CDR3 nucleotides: TGTGCCAGCAGCTTGGCCGGGACACAACAAGAGACCCAGTACTTC. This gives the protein CASSLAGTQQETQYF.

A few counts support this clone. CDR3 nucleotides: TGTGCCAGCCAGCGGACGGGAGATAAAGATGAGCAGTTCTTC. Translation gives CASQRTGDKDEQFF. The rearrangement uses TRBV6-1 and TRBJ2-1, with D perhaps matching TRBD2 (6 bases). Germline V gives CDR1 MNHNS, CDR2 SASEGT. The CDR3 length is 14 residues. The ends were cut back, 8 bases at V and 8 bases at J, with 19 bases in the middle.

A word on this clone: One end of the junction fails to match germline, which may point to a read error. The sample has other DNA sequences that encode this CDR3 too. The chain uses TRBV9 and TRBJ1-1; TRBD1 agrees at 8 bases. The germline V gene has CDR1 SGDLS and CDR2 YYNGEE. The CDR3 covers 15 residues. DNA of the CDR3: TGTGCCAGCAGCGAGGGGACAGGATTGAACACTGAAGCCTTCTTT. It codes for CASSEGTGLNTEAFF.

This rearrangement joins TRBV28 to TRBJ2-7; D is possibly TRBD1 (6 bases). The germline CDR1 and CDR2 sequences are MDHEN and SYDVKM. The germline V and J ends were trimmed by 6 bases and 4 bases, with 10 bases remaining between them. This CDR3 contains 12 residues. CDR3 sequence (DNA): TGTGCCAGCAGCAGGGGTCCGTACGAGCAGTACTTC. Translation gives CASSRGPYEQYF. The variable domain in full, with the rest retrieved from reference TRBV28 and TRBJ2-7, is DVKVTQSSRYLVKRTGEKVFLECVQDMDHENMFWYRQDPGLGLRLIYFSYDVKMKEKGDIPEGYSVSREKKERFSLILESASTNQTSMYLCASSRGPYEQYFGPGTRLTVT.

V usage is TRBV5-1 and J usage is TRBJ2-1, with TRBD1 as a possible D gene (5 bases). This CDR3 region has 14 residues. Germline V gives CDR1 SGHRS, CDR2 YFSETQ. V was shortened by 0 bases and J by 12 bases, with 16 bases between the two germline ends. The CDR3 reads CASSLAQGTDGQFF. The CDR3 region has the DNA TGCGCCAGCAGCTTGGCCCAGGGTACGGATGGGCAGTTCTTC.

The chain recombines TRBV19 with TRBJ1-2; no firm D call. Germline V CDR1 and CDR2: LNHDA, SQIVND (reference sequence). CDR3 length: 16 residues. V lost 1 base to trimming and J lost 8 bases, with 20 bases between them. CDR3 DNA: TGTGCCAGTAGTATAGTGCGTGATGGGATCGCTAAGGGCTACACCTTC. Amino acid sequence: CASSIVRDGIAKGYTF.

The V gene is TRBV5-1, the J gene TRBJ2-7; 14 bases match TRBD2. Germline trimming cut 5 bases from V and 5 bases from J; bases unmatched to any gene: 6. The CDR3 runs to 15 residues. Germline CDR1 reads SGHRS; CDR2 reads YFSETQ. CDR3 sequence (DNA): TGCGCCAGCAGTGAGGGACTAGCGGGGGTCAACGAGCAGTACTTC. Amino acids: CASSEGLAGVNEQYF.

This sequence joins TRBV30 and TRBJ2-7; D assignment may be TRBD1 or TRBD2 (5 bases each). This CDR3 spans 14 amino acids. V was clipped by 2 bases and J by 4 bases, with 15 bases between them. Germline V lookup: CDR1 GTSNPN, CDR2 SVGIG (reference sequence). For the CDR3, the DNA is TGTGCCTGGAGTCCCCCCGGGGCTTTTTACGAGCAGTACTTC. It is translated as CAWSPPGAFYEQYF.

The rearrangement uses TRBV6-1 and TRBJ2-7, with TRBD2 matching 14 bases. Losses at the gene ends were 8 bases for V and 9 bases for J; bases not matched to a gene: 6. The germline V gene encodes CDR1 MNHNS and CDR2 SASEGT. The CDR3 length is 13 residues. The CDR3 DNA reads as TGTGCCAGCCAGGCGACTAGCGGGAGGGGGCAGTACTTC. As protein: CASQATSGRGQYF.

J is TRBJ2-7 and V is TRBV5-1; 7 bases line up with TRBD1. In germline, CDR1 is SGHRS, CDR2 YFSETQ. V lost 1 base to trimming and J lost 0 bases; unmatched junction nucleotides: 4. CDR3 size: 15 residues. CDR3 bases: TGCGCCAGCAGCTTGTCCGGGACAGCCTCCTACGAGCAGTACTTC. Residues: CASSLSGTASYEQYF. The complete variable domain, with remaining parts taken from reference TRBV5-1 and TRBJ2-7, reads KAGVTQTPRYLIKTRGQQVTLSCSPISGHRSVSWYQQTPGQGLQFLFEYFSETQRNKGNFPGRFSGRQFSNSRSEMNVSTLELGDSALYLCASSLSGTASYEQYFGPGTRLTVT.

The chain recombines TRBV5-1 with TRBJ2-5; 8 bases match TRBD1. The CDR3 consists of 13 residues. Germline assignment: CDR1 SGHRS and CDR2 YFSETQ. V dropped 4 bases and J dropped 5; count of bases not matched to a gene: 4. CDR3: CASSRDRLETQYF. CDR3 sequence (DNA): TGCGCCAGCAGCCGGGACAGGTTGGAGACCCAGTACTTC.

The CDR3 region has the DNA TGTGCCAGCAACCCGGACGGACCATATAGCAATCAGCCCCAGCATTTT. Translating it yields CASNPDGPYSNQPQHF. The chain links TRBV5-5 to TRBJ1-5; D is undetermined. With 6 bases removed from V and 0 bases from J, the gap between germline ends came to 16 bases. CDR3 length: 16 residues. CDR1 SGHKS and CDR2 YYEKEE come from the germline V gene (reference sequence).

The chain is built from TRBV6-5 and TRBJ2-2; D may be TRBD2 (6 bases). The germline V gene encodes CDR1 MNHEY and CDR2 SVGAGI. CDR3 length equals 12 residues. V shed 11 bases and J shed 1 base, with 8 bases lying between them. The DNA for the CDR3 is TGTGCCGTCGGGGGGAACACCGGGGAGCTGTTTTTT. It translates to CAVGGNTGELFF.

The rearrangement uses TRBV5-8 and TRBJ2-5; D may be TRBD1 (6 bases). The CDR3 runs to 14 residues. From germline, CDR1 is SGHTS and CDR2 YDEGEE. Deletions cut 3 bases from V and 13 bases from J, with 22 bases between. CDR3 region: CASSSIPTGPAGYF. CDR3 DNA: TGTGCCAGCAGCTCGATCCCGACAGGCCCAGCCGGGTACTTC.

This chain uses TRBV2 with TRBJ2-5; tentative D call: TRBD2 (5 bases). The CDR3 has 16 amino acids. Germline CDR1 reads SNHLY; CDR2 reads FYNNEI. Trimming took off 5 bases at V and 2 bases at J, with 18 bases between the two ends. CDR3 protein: CASSSGSVTHQETQYF. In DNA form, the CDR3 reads TGTGCCAGCAGTTCGGGAAGCGTAACCCATCAAGAGACCCAGTACTTC.

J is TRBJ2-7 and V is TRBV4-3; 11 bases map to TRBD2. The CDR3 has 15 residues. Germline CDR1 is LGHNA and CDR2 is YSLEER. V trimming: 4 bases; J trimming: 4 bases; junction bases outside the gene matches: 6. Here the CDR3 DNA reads TGCGCCAGCAGCCGCTCCGGGACTAGCGGATACGAGCAGTACTTC. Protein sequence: CASSRSGTSGYEQYF.

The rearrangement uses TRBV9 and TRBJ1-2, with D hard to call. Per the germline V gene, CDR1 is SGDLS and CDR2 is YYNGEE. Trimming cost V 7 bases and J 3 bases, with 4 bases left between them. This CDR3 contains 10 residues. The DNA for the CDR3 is TGTGCCAGCGGGGACTATGGCTACACCTTC. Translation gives CASGDYGYTF.

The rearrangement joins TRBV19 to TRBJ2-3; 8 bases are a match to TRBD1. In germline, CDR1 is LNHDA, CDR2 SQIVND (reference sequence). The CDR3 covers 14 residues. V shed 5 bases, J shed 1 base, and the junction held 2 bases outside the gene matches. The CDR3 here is CASSLQGGTDTQYF. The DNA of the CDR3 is TGTGCCAGTAGTCTACAGGGGGGCACAGATACGCAGTATTTT.

CDR3 residues: CASSFSGLPRSTDTQYF. DNA for the CDR3: TGTGCCAGTAGTTTCTCCGGTCTCCCCAGGAGCACAGATACGCAGTATTTT. The J gene is TRBJ2-3, the V gene TRBV19; unclear D gene. The germline gives CDR1 LNHDA, CDR2 SQIVND (reference sequence). CDR3 length equals 17 residues. V shed 5 bases and J shed 0 bases, with 18 bases lying between them.

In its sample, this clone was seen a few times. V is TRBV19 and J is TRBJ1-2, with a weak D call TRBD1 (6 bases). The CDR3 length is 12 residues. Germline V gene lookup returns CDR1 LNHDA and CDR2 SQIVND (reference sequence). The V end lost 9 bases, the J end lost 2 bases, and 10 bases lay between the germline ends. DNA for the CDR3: TGTGCCAGCCACGACAGGAACTATGGCTACACCTTC. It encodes CASHDRNYGYTF.

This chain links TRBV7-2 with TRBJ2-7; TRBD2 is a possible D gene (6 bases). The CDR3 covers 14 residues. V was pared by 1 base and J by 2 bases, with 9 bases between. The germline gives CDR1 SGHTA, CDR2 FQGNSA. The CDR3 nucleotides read TGTGCCAGCAGCTTAGGTGGGAGGCCCTACGAGCAGTACTTC. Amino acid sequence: CASSLGGRPYEQYF.

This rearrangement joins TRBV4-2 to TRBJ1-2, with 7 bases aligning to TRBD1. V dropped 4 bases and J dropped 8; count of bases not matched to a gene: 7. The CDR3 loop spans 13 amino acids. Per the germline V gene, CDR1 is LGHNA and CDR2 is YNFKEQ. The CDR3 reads CASSLDRVGGYTF. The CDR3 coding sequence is TGTGCCAGCAGCCTTGACAGGGTTGGGGGCTACACCTTC.